These 30 T cell receptor beta chains share one sample of origin, sequenced in a study of CD8 T cells in Susac syndrome. Random hexamers primed reverse transcription of roughly 0.45 to 1 ug RNA. One entry per CDR3 protein results from TCRdb running MiXCR on the immunoSEQ multiplex PCR reads. The sample holds some 96,000 distinct CDR3 sequences, roughly 94% seen once. The sample was CD4+ T cells from PBMCs. The receptors shown here come from a human donor with Susac syndrome.

The chain combines TRBV19 with TRBJ1-2; 7 bases match TRBD1. From germline, CDR1 is LNHDA and CDR2 SQIVND (reference sequence). The CDR3 sequence is 19 residues long. The V segment lost 0 bases and the J segment 5 bases; nucleotides outside the gene matches: 18. The CDR3 spells CASSIDGRDSQERWYGYTF. CDR3 sequence (DNA): TGTGCCAGTAGTATAGATGGGAGGGACAGTCAAGAGCGATGGTATGGCTACACCTTC.

This chain uses TRBV20-1 with TRBJ2-7, with 8 bases lining up with TRBD1. V was clipped by 3 bases and J by 0 bases; unmatched bases: 7. Per germline, CDR1 DFQATT and CDR2 SNEGSKA (reference sequence). CDR3 length: 15 amino acids. The CDR3 reads CSASDRGSSSYEQYF. CDR3 bases: TGCAGTGCTAGTGACAGGGGCTCTAGCTCCTACGAGCAGTACTTC.

This clonotype was seen only once. The J gene is TRBJ1-6, the V gene TRBV7-2; D unresolved. V was pared by 5 bases and J by 7 bases, with 12 bases between. Germline V gives CDR1 SGHTA, CDR2 FQGNSA. This CDR3 is built from 14 residues. CDR3 amino acids: CASSLRGKNSPLHF. Here the CDR3 DNA reads TGTGCCAGCAGCCTAAGAGGCAAGAATTCACCCCTCCACTTT.

Written as DNA, the CDR3 is TGCAGTGCTAGGGGCAGGGAGGACGAGCAGTACTTC. It yields the protein CSARGREDEQYF. The chain links TRBV20-1 to TRBJ2-7; possible D gene TRBD2, 6 bases. Trimming removed 3 bases from V and 5 bases from J, with 11 bases in between. The CDR3 runs to 12 residues. The germline V gene has CDR1 DFQATT and CDR2 SNEGSKA (reference sequence).

This chain links TRBV30 with TRBJ2-5, with a possible D match to TRBD2 (6 bases). V dropped 0 bases and J dropped 1 base, with 9 bases sitting between them. Germline values: CDR1 GTSNPN, CDR2 SVGIG (reference sequence). The CDR3 extends over 14 amino acids. CDR3 coding DNA: TGTGCCTGGAGTGTCGGCGGGGCCCAAGAGACCCAGTACTTC. This gives the protein CAWSVGGAQETQYF.

CDR3 residues: CASSSRTAGRLFF. The CDR3 region has the DNA TGTGCCAGCAGTTCCAGGACAGCGGGACGGCTGTTTTTT. This rearrangement joins TRBV6-5 to TRBJ2-2; a weak D match, TRBD2 (7 bases). Germline CDR1 is MNHEY and CDR2 is SVGAGI. V lost 4 bases, J lost 13 bases, and 16 bases lay in between. The CDR3 totals 13 residues.

The chain joins TRBV3-1 to TRBJ2-1, with D possibly TRBD2 on 6 matching bases. V was shortened by 3 bases and J by 7 bases, with 10 bases between the two germline ends. Looked up from germline, CDR1 is LGHDT and CDR2 is YNNKEL (reference sequence). The CDR3 has 13 residues. Here the CDR3 reads CASSHLAWNEQFF. DNA of the CDR3: TGTGCCAGCAGCCACCTAGCGTGGAATGAGCAGTTCTTC.

V gene TRBV12-3 or TRBV12-4 combines with J gene TRBJ1-2; TRBD1 agrees at 11 bases. The ends lost 3 bases at V and 8 bases at J; junction bases unmatched: 5. The CDR3 runs to 14 residues. The CDR3 nucleotides read TGTGCCAGCAGTTTTGGGACAGGGGGTTTCGGCTACACCTTC. Its protein is CASSFGTGGFGYTF.

The V and J genes are TRBV20-1 and TRBJ1-6; D ambiguous. V lost 1 base to trimming and J lost 4 bases, with 11 bases between them. The CDR3 covers 15 residues. The germline V gene encodes CDR1 DFQATT and CDR2 SNEGSKA (reference sequence). The CDR3: CSARGAGRYNSPLHF. DNA of the CDR3: TGCAGTGCTAGAGGGGCCGGACGTTATAATTCACCCCTCCACTTT.

The sample holds one count of this clonotype. Here the CDR3 reads CASSVGPGQETQYF. CDR3 nucleotides: TGTGCCAGCAGCGTAGGCCCAGGGCAAGAGACCCAGTACTTC. The chain combines TRBV9 with TRBJ2-5; a weak D match, TRBD1 (5 bases). Germline CDR1 and CDR2: SGDLS and YYNGEE. CDR3 length: 14 residues. Trimming took off 0 bases at V and 2 bases at J, with 8 bases between the two ends.

The chain carries TRBV3-1 and TRBJ2-1; D may be TRBD2 (5 bases). The germline V gene has CDR1 LGHDT and CDR2 YNNKEL (reference sequence). V shed 10 bases and J shed 3 bases, with 7 bases lying between them. CDR3 size: 11 residues. In DNA, the CDR3 is TGTGCCACTGAGGGCTACAATGAGCAGTTCTTC. Translation: CATEGYNEQFF.

Of note for this clonotype: Possible read error: a much larger clone is one base away. This chain links TRBV1 with TRBJ2-6; no check of the table's D call, TRBD2, against the DNA was made. TRBV1 is a documented pseudogene. CDR3 length: 20 amino acids. The CDR3: CTSSQERASGGSSGANVLTF. As DNA, the CDR3 is TGCACCAGCAGCCAAGAAAGGGCTAGCGGGGGTAGCTCTGGGGCCAACGTCCTGACTTTC.

This clonotype was counted only a few times. The chain recombines TRBV3-1 with TRBJ1-6; D possibly corresponds to TRBD1 (5 bases). V gave up 6 bases and J gave up 8 bases, with 11 bases separating them. The CDR3 sequence is 13 residues long. CDR1 and CDR2 from the germline V gene are LGHDT and YNNKEL (reference sequence). CDR3 amino acids: CASSREGDSPLHF. The CDR3 DNA sequence: TGTGCCAGCAGTAGGGAAGGGGATTCACCCCTCCACTTT.

The chain uses TRBV7-2 and TRBJ2-7; TRBD1 matches 8 bases. The CDR3 is 15 residues long. After removal of 5 bases from V and 3 bases from J, the junction contained 9 bases not matched to a gene. Germline assignment: CDR1 SGHTA and CDR2 FQGNSA. CDR3 in amino acids: CASSREGTGNYEQYF. The CDR3 DNA reads as TGTGCCAGCAGCCGCGAGGGGACAGGAAACTACGAGCAGTACTTC.

This chain uses TRBV2 with TRBJ1-1, with unresolved D. The germline V gene has CDR1 SNHLY and CDR2 FYNNEI. V gave up 8 bases and J gave up 0 bases, with 10 bases separating them. The length of the CDR3 is 13 residues. CDR3 nucleotides: TGTGCCAGCTGGTCCAGGATGAACACTGAAGCTTTCTTT. Its protein is CASWSRMNTEAFF.

This chain joins TRBV6-6 and TRBJ2-3; D call uncertain. Trimming pared 4 bases from V and 8 bases from J, leaving 10 bases between. From germline, CDR1 is MNHNY and CDR2 SVGAGI (reference sequence). The CDR3 runs to 12 residues. CDR3 amino acids: CASSSMALTQYF. The CDR3 DNA reads as TGTGCCAGCAGTTCTATGGCCCTTACGCAGTATTTT.

The V and J genes are TRBV29-1 and TRBJ2-3; TRBD1 matches at 12 bases. The CDR3 has 13 residues. CDR1 SQVTM and CDR2 ANQGSEA come from the germline V gene. The CDR3 DNA follows: TGCGGCGGAGGGACAGGGGGCTTGAATACGCAGTATTTT. Translated, it gives CGGGTGGLNTQYF.

The chain uses TRBV24-1 and TRBJ2-7, with 8 bases identical to TRBD1. V dropped 2 bases and J dropped 3; count of bases not matched to a gene: 8. Germline V lookup: CDR1 KGHDR, CDR2 SFDVKD. The CDR3 extends over 16 amino acids. The CDR3 reads CATSDCPGQGSYEQYF. The CDR3 nucleotides are TGTGCCACCAGTGATTGCCCAGGACAGGGCAGCTACGAGCAGTACTTC.

J is TRBJ2-3 and V is TRBV2; 10 bases line up with TRBD2. Germline trimming cut 4 bases from V and 7 bases from J; bases unmatched to any gene: 11. In germline, CDR1 is SNHLY, CDR2 FYNNEI. This CDR3 is 16 amino acids long. The CDR3 region is CASSATQSSGGHTQYF. CDR3 in DNA: TGTGCCAGCAGTGCAACCCAATCTAGCGGGGGACATACGCAGTATTTT.

The table lists this clonotype with a count of one. This sequence joins TRBV29-1 and TRBJ1-1; D remains ambiguous. The CDR3 sequence is 12 residues long. CDR1 SQVTM and CDR2 ANQGSEA come from the germline V gene. Trimming removed 6 bases at V and 1 base at J, with 9 bases between. As DNA, the CDR3 is TGCAGCGTGCCCAGACAGAACACTGAAGCTTTCTTT. It translates to CSVPRQNTEAFF. Looking up the rest from reference TRBV29-1 and TRBJ1-1 gives the full variable domain: SAVISQKPSRDICQRGTSLTIQCQVDSQVTMMFWYRQQPGQSLTLIATANQGSEATYESGFVIDKFPISRPNLTFSTLTVSNMSPEDSSIYLCSVPRQNTEAFFGQGTRLTVV.

The V gene is TRBV6-6, the J gene TRBJ1-6; D is ambiguous. With 6 bases removed from V and 0 bases from J, the gap between germline ends came to 3 bases. The CDR3 has 13 residues. CDR1 and CDR2 (germline): MNHNY, SVGAGI (reference sequence). The CDR3 is CASRGSYNSPLHF. CDR3 DNA sequence: TGTGCCAGCAGGGGCTCCTATAATTCACCCCTCCACTTT.

The chain is built from TRBV5-1 and TRBJ1-6; 7 bases align to TRBD1. With V trimmed by 3 bases and J by 6 bases, 3 bases remained unmatched. The germline V gene encodes CDR1 SGHRS and CDR2 YFSETQ. This CDR3 comprises 14 residues. DNA for the CDR3: TGCGCCAGCAGCTCACGGGACAGTAATTCACCCCTCCACTTT. Translating gives CASSSRDSNSPLHF.

The rearrangement uses TRBV9 and TRBJ2-2; D is possibly TRBD1 or TRBD2 (6 bases each). V lost 4 bases and J 6 bases, leaving 13 bases between the germline ends. This CDR3 has 14 amino acids. The germline CDR1 and CDR2 sequences are SGDLS and YYNGEE. This CDR3 reads CASSREGGPGELFF. CDR3 nucleotide sequence: TGTGCCAGCAGCAGAGAGGGGGGCCCCGGGGAGCTGTTTTTT. The variable domain in full, completed from reference TRBV9 and TRBJ2-2, reads DSGVTQTPKHLITATGQRVTLRCSPRSGDLSVYWYQQSLDQGLQFLIQYYNGEERAKGNILERFSAQQFPDLHSELNLSSLELGDSALYFCASSREGGPGELFFGEGSRLTVL.

The chain is built from TRBV12-3 or TRBV12-4 and TRBJ1-2; perhaps TRBD1 as D (5 bases). The germline V and J ends were trimmed by 5 bases and 11 bases, with 21 bases remaining between them. This CDR3 spans 14 amino acids. The DNA of the CDR3 is TGTGCCAGCAGTCCGGACACGCGACTAGGAAGGTACACCTTC. Translated: CASSPDTRLGRYTF.

CDR3 coding DNA: TGCGCCAGCAGCTGGACAGGGGGCGGCGATTCACCCCTCCACTTT. Protein sequence: CASSWTGGGDSPLHF. The chain recombines TRBV5-1 with TRBJ1-6; 11 bases fit TRBD1. The J segment lost 8 bases and the V segment lost 3 bases, leaving 4 bases of the junction unmatched. Germline CDR1 SGHRS, CDR2 YFSETQ. The CDR3 totals 15 residues.

The chain couples TRBV7-3 to TRBJ2-7; maybe TRBD1 (6 bases). The germline V gene encodes CDR1 SGHTA and CDR2 FQGTGA. The CDR3 has 14 amino acids. With 5 bases removed from V and 2 bases from J, the gap between germline ends came to 13 bases. CDR3 in amino acids: CASSTRTATYEQYF. CDR3 sequence (DNA): TGTGCCAGCAGCACCAGGACAGCTACCTACGAGCAGTACTTC.

The J gene is TRBJ2-5, the V gene TRBV7-3; a weak D match, TRBD1 (5 bases). The CDR3 extends over 13 amino acids. V shed 5 bases and J shed 4 bases, with 11 bases lying between them. Germline CDR1 and CDR2: SGHTA and FQGTGA. CDR3 loop: CASSQGAVETQYF. In DNA form, the CDR3 reads TGTGCCAGCAGCCAAGGGGCCGTAGAGACCCAGTACTTC.

This clonotype came up once. The V and J genes are TRBV7-2 and TRBJ2-1; D possibly corresponds to TRBD1 (6 bases). Looked up from germline, CDR1 is SGHTA and CDR2 is FQGNSA. Trimming removed 5 bases from V and 5 bases from J, with 13 bases in between. CDR3 length equals 14 residues. CDR3 nucleotide sequence: TGTGCCAGCAGCCGTAATACAGGGAACAATGAGCAGTTCTTC. Amino acid sequence: CASSRNTGNNEQFF. The variable domain in full, with the rest retrieved from reference TRBV7-2 and TRBJ2-1, is GAGVSQSPSNKVTEKGKDVELRCDPISGHTALYWYRQSLGQGLEFLIYFQGNSAPDKSGLPSDRFSAERTGGSVSTLTIQRTQQEDSAVYLCASSRNTGNNEQFFGPGTRLTVL.

V usage is TRBV9 and J usage is TRBJ1-2; TRBD1 might be the D (5 bases). CDR1 is SGDLS and CDR2 is YYNGEE in the germline V gene. V lost 2 bases and J 5 bases, leaving 10 bases between the germline ends. The CDR3 covers 13 residues. The CDR3 loop is CASSVGRGYGYTF. CDR3 DNA: TGTGCCAGCAGCGTCGGGAGGGGATATGGCTACACCTTC.

This chain uses TRBV20-1 with TRBJ2-7; D not certain. The CDR3 extends over 10 amino acids. The germline V gene has CDR1 DFQATT and CDR2 SNEGSKA (reference sequence). V was clipped by 5 bases and J by 4 bases, with 6 bases between them. The CDR3 sequence is CSASPYEQYF. The DNA for the CDR3 is TGCAGTGCTTCTCCATACGAGCAGTACTTC.